The rows below give T cell receptor beta chains drawn from one sample of a study of cytomegalovirus exposure and HLA in healthy donors. TCRdb's copy holds only in-frame clones and misses some; the assay was immunoSEQ multiplex PCR. The sample holds 70,000 to 90,000 clones, around 83% seen once. Material for sequencing was PBMCs. The source of these receptors is an older man in good health and CMV-seropositive. Both conserved end residues are part of each CDR3. D genes are given only for firm matches.

j_call: TRBJ2-5
v_call: TRBV11-2
d_call: .
cdr3_aa: CASSLFSGQETQYF

j_call: TRBJ1-1
v_call: TRBV28
d_call: .
cdr3_aa: CASSSAPGLNTEAFF

j_call: TRBJ2-7
v_call: TRBV2
d_call: TRBD1
cdr3_aa: CASSKDRGASYEQYF

j_call: TRBJ1-1
v_call: TRBV2
d_call: .
cdr3_aa: CASRATGPSAFF

j_call: TRBJ1-5
v_call: TRBV18
d_call: .
cdr3_aa: CASSTSSGNQPQHF

j_call: TRBJ1-1
v_call: TRBV5-1
d_call: .
cdr3_aa: CASSSGQPPLTEAFF

j_call: TRBJ2-1
v_call: TRBV30
d_call: TRBD2
cdr3_aa: CAWMEEREKQFF

j_call: TRBJ2-1
v_call: TRBV7-8
d_call: .
cdr3_aa: CASSPSGGTGPGIYNEQFF

j_call: TRBJ1-4
v_call: TRBV9
d_call: TRBD1
cdr3_aa: CASSVGDSREKLFF

j_call: TRBJ2-7
v_call: TRBV11-1
d_call: .
cdr3_aa: CASSPSWDTYEQYF

j_call: TRBJ2-5
v_call: TRBV5-5
d_call: .
cdr3_aa: CASSRNLVETQYF

j_call: TRBJ2-1
v_call: TRBV7-9
d_call: .
cdr3_aa: CASSFHVGGGHNEQFF

j_call: TRBJ2-7
v_call: TRBV28
d_call: .
cdr3_aa: CASSLVTGEVYEQYF

j_call: TRBJ2-3
v_call: TRBV5-4
d_call: TRBD2
cdr3_aa: CASSILALSTDTQYF

j_call: TRBJ2-7
v_call: TRBV27
d_call: TRBD1
cdr3_aa: CASSGTATFGEQYF

j_call: TRBJ2-7
v_call: TRBV21-1
d_call: .
cdr3_aa: CARIAGLETYEQYF

j_call: TRBJ1-2
v_call: TRBV10-3
d_call: .
cdr3_aa: CAISASGRDGFNYGYTF

j_call: TRBJ2-7
v_call: TRBV10-3
d_call: TRBD1
cdr3_aa: CAINQGADEQYF

j_call: TRBJ2-5
v_call: TRBV11-2
d_call: .
cdr3_aa: CASSQARGIRLETQYF

j_call: TRBJ2-7
v_call: TRBV6-5
d_call: .
cdr3_aa: CASSYSSGFGEQYF

j_call: TRBJ2-3
v_call: TRBV27
d_call: .
cdr3_aa: CASSLSSADTQYF

j_call: TRBJ1-2
v_call: TRBV5-1
d_call: TRBD1
cdr3_aa: CASSGQGNYGYTF